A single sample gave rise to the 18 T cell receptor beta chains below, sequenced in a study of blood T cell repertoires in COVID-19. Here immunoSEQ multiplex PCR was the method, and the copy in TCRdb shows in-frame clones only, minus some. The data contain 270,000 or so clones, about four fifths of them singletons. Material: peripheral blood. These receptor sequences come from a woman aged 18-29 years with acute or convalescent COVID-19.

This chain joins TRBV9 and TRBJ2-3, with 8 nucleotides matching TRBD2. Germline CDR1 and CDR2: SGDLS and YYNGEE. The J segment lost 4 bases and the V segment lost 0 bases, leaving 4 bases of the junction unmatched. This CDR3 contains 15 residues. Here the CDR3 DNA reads TGTGCCAGCAGCGTAGCGGGGGGGAACTCAGATACGCAGTATTTT. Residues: CASSVAGGNSDTQYF.

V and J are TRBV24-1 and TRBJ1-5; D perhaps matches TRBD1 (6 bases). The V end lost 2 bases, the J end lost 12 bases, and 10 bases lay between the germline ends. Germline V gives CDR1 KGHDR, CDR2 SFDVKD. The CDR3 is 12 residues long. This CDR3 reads CATSDSTGNQHF. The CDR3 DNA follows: TGTGCCACCAGTGATTCCACAGGGAACCAGCATTTT.

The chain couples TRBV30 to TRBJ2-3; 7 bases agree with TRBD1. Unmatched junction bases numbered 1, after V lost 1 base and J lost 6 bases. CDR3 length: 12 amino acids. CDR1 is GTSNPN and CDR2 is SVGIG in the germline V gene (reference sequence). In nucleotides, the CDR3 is TGTGCCTGGAGTGACAGGGGCGATACGCAGTATTTT. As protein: CAWSDRGDTQYF. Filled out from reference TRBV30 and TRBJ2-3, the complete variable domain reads SQTIHQWPATLVQPVGSPLSLECTVEGTSNPNLYWYRQAAGRGLQLLFYSVGIGQISSEVPQNLSASRPQDRQFILSSKKLLLSDSGFYLCAWSDRGDTQYFGPGTRLTVL.

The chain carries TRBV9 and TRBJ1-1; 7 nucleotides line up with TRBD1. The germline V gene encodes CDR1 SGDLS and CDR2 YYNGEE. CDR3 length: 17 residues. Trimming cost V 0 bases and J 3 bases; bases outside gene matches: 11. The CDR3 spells CASSVEDRVLSDTEAFF. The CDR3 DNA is TGTGCCAGCAGCGTAGAAGACAGGGTGTTGTCCGACACTGAAGCTTTCTTT.

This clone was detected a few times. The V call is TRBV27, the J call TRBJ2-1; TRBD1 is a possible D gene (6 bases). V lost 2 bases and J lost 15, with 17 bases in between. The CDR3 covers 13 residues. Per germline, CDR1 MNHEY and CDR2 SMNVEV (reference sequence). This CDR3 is CASSLGGGRPVFF. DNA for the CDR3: TGTGCCAGCAGTTTAGGGGGCGGGCGGCCTGTGTTCTTC.

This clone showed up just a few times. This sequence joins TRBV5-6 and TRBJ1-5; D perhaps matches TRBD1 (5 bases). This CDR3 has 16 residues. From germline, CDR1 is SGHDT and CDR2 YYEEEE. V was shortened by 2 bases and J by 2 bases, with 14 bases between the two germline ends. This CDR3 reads CASSFGQGGGNQPQHF. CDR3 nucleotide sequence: TGTGCCAGCAGCTTCGGGCAGGGCGGCGGCAATCAGCCCCAGCATTTT.

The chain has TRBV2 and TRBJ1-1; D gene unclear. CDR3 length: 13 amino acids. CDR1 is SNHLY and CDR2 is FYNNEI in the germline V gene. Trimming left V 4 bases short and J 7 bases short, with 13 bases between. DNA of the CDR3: TGTGCCAGCAGTGGGCAGGTTAATATTGAAGCTTTCTTT. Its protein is CASSGQVNIEAFF.

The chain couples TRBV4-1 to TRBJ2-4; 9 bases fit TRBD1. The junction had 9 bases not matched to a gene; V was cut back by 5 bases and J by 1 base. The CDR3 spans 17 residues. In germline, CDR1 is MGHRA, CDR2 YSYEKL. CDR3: CASSTDPQGAAKNIQYF. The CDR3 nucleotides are TGCGCCAGCAGCACAGATCCACAGGGGGCGGCCAAAAACATTCAGTACTTC.

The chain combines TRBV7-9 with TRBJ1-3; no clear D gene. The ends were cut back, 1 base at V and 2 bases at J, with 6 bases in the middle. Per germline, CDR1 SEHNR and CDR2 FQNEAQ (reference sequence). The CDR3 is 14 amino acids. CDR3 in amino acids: CASSLGATGNTIYF. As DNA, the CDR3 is TGTGCCAGCAGCTTAGGGGCTACTGGAAACACCATATATTTT. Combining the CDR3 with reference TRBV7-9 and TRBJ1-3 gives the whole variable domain DTGVSQNPRHKITKRGQNVTFRCDPISEHNRLYWYRQTLGQGPEFLTYFQNEAQLEKSRLLSDRFSAERPKGSFSTLEIQRTEQGDSAMYLCASSLGATGNTIYFGEGSWLTVV.

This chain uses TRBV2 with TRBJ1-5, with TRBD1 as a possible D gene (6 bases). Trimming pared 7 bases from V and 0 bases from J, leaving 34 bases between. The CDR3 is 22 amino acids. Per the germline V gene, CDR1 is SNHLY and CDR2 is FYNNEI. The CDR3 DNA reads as TGTGCCAGCAATTTTGGTTTAATTCGTAACAGGGTAGTCTCGTATAGCAATCAGCCCCAGCATTTT. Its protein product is CASNFGLIRNRVVSYSNQPQHF.

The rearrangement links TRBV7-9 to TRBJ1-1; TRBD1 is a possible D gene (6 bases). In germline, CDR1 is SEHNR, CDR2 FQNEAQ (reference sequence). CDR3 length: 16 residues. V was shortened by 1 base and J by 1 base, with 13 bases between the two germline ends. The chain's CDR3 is CASSLGLAGANTEAFF. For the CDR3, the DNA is TGTGCCAGCAGCTTAGGTTTGGCAGGGGCGAACACTGAAGCTTTCTTT. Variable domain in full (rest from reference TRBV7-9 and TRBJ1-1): DTGVSQNPRHKITKRGQNVTFRCDPISEHNRLYWYRQTLGQGPEFLTYFQNEAQLEKSRLLSDRFSAERPKGSFSTLEIQRTEQGDSAMYLCASSLGLAGANTEAFFGQGTRLTVV.

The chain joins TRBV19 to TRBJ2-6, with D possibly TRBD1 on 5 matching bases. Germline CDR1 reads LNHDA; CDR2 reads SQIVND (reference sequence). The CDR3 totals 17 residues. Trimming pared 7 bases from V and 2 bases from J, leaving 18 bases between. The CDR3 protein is CASNPRVRVPGANVLTF. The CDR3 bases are TGTGCCAGTAACCCCAGGGTAAGAGTCCCTGGGGCCAACGTCCTGACTTTC. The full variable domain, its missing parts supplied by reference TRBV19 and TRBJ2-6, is DGGITQSPKYLFRKEGQNVTLSCEQNLNHDAMYWYRQDPGQGLRLIYYSQIVNDFQKGDIAEGYSVSREKKESFPLTVTSAQKNPTAFYLCASNPRVRVPGANVLTFGAGSRLTVL.

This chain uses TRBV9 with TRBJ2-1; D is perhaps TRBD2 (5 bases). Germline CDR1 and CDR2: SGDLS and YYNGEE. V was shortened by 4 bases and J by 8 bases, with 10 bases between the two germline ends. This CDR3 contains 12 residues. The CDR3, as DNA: TGTGCCAGCAGCCCTAGCAGGCATGAGCAGTTCTTC. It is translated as CASSPSRHEQFF.

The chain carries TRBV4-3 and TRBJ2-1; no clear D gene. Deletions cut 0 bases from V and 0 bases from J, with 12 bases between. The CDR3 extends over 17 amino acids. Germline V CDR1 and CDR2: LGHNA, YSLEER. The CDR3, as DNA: TGCGCCAGCAGCCAAGAGCACTACCTTAGCTCCTACAATGAGCAGTTCTTC. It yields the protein CASSQEHYLSSYNEQFF.

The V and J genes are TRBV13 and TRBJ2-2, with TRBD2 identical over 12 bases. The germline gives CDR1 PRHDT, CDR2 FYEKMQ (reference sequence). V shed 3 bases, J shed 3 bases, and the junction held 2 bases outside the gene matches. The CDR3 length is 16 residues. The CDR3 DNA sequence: TGTGCCAGCAGCTTCCGACTAGCGGGGGACACCGGGGAGCTGTTTTTT. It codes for CASSFRLAGDTGELFF.

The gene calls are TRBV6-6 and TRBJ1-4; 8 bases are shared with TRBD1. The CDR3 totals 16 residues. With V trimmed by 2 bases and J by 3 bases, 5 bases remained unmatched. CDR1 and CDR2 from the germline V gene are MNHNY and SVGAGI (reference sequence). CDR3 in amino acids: CASSYARQGPNEKLFF. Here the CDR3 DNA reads TGTGCCAGCAGTTACGCAAGACAGGGGCCTAATGAAAAACTGTTTTTT.

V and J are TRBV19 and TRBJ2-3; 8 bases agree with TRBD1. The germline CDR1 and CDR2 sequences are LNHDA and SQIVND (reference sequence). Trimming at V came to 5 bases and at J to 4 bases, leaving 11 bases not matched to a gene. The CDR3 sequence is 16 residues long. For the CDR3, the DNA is TGTGCCAGTAGTTCGATACAGGGGGTATGGGCAGATACGCAGTATTTT. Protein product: CASSSIQGVWADTQYF.

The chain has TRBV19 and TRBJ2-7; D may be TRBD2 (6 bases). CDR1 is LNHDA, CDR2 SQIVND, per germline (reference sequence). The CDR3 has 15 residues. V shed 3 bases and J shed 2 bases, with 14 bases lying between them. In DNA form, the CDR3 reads TGTGCCAGTAGTATTTCGGGACTGGCGCCCTACGAGCAGTACTTC. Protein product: CASSISGLAPYEQYF.